This T cell receptor (beta chain) was sequenced for a study of post-analysis software for immune sequencing data. Study-wide findings and caveats: F measure clustering grouped samples strongly by preparation batch. People with multiple sclerosis had a significantly lower normalized Chao1 diversity than controls did. Comparison of patients with controls showed four or five TRBV segments more frequent in patients, TRBV5-6, TRBV5-1 and TRBV20-1 among them.

With 5 bases removed from V and 9 bases from J, the gap between germline ends came to 14 bases. Germline-derived CDR1 and CDR2 are SGHDN and FVKESK. This CDR3 contains 13 residues. In regard to this clonotype: The antigen is not known.

Researchers reported that TCR beta cDNA libraries carried unique molecular identifiers. TCRdb itself ran the PCR reads through MiXCR, one entry per CDR3 protein. This table has about 770,000 distinct CDR3 sequences, about half appearing once. The V and J genes are TRBV14 and TRBJ2-1; the D gene is possibly TRBD2 (6 bases). This clonotype was obtained from a girl aged 10 to 17 with multiple sclerosis. Sequencing was performed on blood. The CDR3 region has the DNA TGTGCCAGCAGCGGCGGGGTGGGGGGTGAGCAGTTCTTC. Translated: CASSGGVGGEQFF. The full variable domain, in which reference TRBV14 and TRBJ2-1 provide the parts outside the CDR3, is EAGVTQFPSHSVIEKGQTVTLRCDPISGHDNLYWYRRVMGKEIKFLLHFVKESKQDESGMPNNRFLAERTGGTYSTLKVQPAELEDSGVYFCASSGGVGGEQFFGPGTRLTVL.